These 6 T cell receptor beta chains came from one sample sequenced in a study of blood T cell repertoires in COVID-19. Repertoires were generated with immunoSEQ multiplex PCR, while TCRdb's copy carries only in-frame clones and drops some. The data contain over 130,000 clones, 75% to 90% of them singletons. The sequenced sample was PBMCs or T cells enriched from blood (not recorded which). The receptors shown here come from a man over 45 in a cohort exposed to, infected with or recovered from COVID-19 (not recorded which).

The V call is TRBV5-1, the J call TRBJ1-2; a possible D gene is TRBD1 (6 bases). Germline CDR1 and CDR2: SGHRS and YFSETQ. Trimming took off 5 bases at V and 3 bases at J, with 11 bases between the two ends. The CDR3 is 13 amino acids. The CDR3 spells CASSFSGDYGYTF. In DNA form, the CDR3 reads TGCGCCAGCAGTTTTTCAGGGGACTATGGCTACACCTTC.

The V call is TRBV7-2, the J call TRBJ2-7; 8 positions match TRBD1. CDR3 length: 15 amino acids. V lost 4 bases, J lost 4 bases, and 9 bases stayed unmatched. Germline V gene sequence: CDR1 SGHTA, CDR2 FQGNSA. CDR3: CASSYSPGQAYEQYF. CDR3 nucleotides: TGTGCCAGCAGCTATTCCCCGGGACAGGCTTACGAGCAGTACTTC.

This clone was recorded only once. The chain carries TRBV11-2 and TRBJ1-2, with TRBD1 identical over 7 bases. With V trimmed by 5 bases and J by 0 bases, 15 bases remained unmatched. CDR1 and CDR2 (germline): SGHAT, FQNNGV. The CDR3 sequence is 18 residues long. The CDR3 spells CASSMTPRRGQTNYGYTF. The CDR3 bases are TGTGCCAGCAGCATGACGCCCCGGCGGGGACAGACTAACTATGGCTACACCTTC.

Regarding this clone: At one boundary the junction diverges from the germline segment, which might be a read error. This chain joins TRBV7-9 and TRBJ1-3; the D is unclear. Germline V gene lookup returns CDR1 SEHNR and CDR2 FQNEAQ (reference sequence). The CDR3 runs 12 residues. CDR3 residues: CASNLEQNTIYF. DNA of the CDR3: TGTGCCAGCAACTTAGAACAGAACACCATATATTTT.

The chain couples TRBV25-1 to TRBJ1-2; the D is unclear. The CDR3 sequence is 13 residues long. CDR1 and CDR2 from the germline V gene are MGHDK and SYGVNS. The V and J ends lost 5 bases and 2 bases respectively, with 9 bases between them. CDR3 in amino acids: CASSREANYGYTF. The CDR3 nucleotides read TGTGCCAGCAGTAGGGAGGCAAACTATGGCTACACCTTC.

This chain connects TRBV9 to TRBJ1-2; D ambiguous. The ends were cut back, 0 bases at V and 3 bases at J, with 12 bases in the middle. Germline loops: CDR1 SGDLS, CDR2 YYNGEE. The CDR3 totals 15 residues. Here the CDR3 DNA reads TGTGCCAGCAGCGTAGGTCTAGCATTTGACTATGGCTACACCTTC. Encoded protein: CASSVGLAFDYGYTF. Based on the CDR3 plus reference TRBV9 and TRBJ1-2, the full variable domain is DSGVTQTPKHLITATGQRVTLRCSPRSGDLSVYWYQQSLDQGLQFLIQYYNGEERAKGNILERFSAQQFPDLHSELNLSSLELGDSALYFCASSVGLAFDYGYTFGSGTRLTVV.